This TCR beta chain was observed in a study of T-cell reconstitution after alpha-beta-depleted transplantation in children. Whole-study findings and limits: By about two months after transplant, alpha-beta T cells reportedly arose from several hundred graft clones that had expanded. T cells produced anew were the main source of T-cell counts and diversity one year after transplant. Diversity of TCRbeta at day 60 was high in some patients, arising from surviving recipient T cells and thymic progenitors.

For TCRbeta, the library was prepared with unique molecular identifiers. TCRdb re-analysed the PCR reads in MiXCR, keeping a single row per CDR3 protein. The sample records roughly 420,000 distinct CDR3 sequences, roughly 17% being singletons. At least ten counts were recorded for this clonotype. Its antigen is as yet unknown. Germline V gene data show CDR1 as MNHNS and CDR2 as SASEGT. The CDR3 loop spans 13 amino acids. The V end was cut by 6 bases, the J end by 1 base, with 9 bases between. The origin of this receptor is a boy under two years old who had a stem cell transplant for Wiskott-Aldrich syndrome, so the T cells may come from the graft donor. This chain uses TRBV6-1 with TRBJ1-1; the D is unclear. The sequencing used PBMCs, mostly from graft donor cells, collected 360 days after TCRalphabeta/CD19-depleted stem cell transplant. This chain's CDR3 is CASSRTGNTEAFF. CDR3 sequence (DNA): TGTGCCAGCAGCCGTACTGGGAACACTGAAGCTTTCTTT.